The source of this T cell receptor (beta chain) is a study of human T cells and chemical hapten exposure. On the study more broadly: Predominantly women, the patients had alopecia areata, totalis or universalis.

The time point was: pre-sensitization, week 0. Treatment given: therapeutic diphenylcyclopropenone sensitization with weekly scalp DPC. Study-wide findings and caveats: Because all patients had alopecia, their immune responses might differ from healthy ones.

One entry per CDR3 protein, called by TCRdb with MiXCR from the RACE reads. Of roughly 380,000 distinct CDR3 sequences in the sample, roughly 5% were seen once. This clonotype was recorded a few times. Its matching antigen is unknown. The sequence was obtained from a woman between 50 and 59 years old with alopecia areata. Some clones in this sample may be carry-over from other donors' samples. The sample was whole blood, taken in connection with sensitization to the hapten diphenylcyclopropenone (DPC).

The CDR3 is CASSLEGLAGYSYEQYF. CDR3 sequence (DNA): TGTGCCAGCAGCTTGGAGGGGCTAGCGGGCTACTCCTACGAGCAGTACTTC. The rearrangement links TRBV7-9 to TRBJ2-7, with TRBD2 matching over 8 bases. The CDR3 covers 17 residues. Germline loops: CDR1 SEHNR, CDR2 FQNEAQ (reference sequence). V trimming: 3 bases; J trimming: 0 bases; junction bases outside the gene matches: 10. Complete variable domain (other parts from reference TRBV7-9 and TRBJ2-7): DTGVSQNPRHKITKRGQNVTFRCDPISEHNRLYWYRQTLGQGPEFLTYFQNEAQLEKSRLLSDRFSAERPKGSFSTLEIQRTEQGDSAMYLCASSLEGLAGYSYEQYFGPGTRLTVT.